This T cell receptor beta chain stems from a study of blood T cell repertoires in COVID-19. At the level of the study: COVID-19 samples collected from the United States, Italy and Spain covered acute and convalescent phases. PBMCs, B-cell-depleted T cells, or T cells provided the cDNA or gDNA that made up the material.

J was trimmed by 3 bases and V by 7 bases; bases with no gene match: 4. Looked up from germline, CDR1 is LGHDT and CDR2 is YNNKEL (reference sequence). This CDR3 contains 13 residues. Authors' methods: Estimation of nucleated cell counts relied on the amplification of reference gene primers. Sequencing used immunoSEQ multiplex PCR; TCRdb keeps in-frame clones, though not all of them. The V and J calls and the clone size are those of that table, but D and trimming were determined from the DNA. The sample includes approximately 150,000 clones, 89% seen only once; the top ten take about 1.6%. The source is a human donor in a cohort sampled during active COVID-19. The specimen sequenced was peripheral blood. V is TRBV3-1 (or the pseudogene TRBV3-2) and J is TRBJ1-2, with 8 nucleotides matching TRBD1. In DNA form, the CDR3 reads TGTGCCAGCAAACAGGGGGAGGACTATGGCTACACCTTC. Translating it yields CASKQGEDYGYTF.